Listed below are T cell receptor beta chains from one sample, sequenced in a study of blood T cell repertoires in COVID-19. Sequenced by immunoSEQ multiplex PCR; TCRdb stores in-frame clones only, minus some. Found here are some 100,000 clones, about 89% of them singletons; the top ten hold 1.8%. The sample taken for sequencing was peripheral blood. These receptor sequences come from a human donor with active COVID-19. The donor label of this sample is uncertain. Each CDR3 is given with its conserved first and last residue.

CDR3aa: CASSARQGRGYGYTF
v_gene: TRBV2
j_gene: TRBJ1-2

CDR3aa: CASSPRQGLYGYTF
v_gene: TRBV19
j_gene: TRBJ1-2

CDR3aa: CASSFWEGGWHGYTF
v_gene: TRBV27
j_gene: TRBJ1-2

CDR3aa: CASSLATGELFF
v_gene: TRBV2
j_gene: TRBJ2-2

CDR3aa: CASSIGRGGQPQHF
v_gene: TRBV19
j_gene: TRBJ1-5

CDR3aa: CASSPNAGPTYEQYF
v_gene: TRBV18
j_gene: TRBJ2-7

CDR3aa: CASCKGGPDTQYF
v_gene: TRBV7-2
j_gene: TRBJ2-3

CDR3aa: CASSQDWNRGAFF
v_gene: TRBV4-2
j_gene: TRBJ1-1

CDR3aa: CASSFLQGAGRYEQYF
v_gene: TRBV7-7
j_gene: TRBJ2-7

CDR3aa: CASSLFLGQGSGNTIYF
v_gene: TRBV5-1
j_gene: TRBJ1-3

CDR3aa: CASSLVSGNTIYF
v_gene: TRBV5-4
j_gene: TRBJ1-3

CDR3aa: CASSSKALNTEAFF
v_gene: TRBV7-9
j_gene: TRBJ1-1

CDR3aa: CASSLLSGGNEQFF
v_gene: TRBV5-6
j_gene: TRBJ2-1

CDR3aa: CASSLGSGGNTYEQYF
v_gene: TRBV5-1
j_gene: TRBJ2-7

CDR3aa: CASSSLDTRNTEAFF
v_gene: TRBV5-1
j_gene: TRBJ1-1

CDR3aa: CASSLGANSPLHF
v_gene: TRBV7-9
j_gene: TRBJ1-6

CDR3aa: CASSQGDRETQYF
v_gene: TRBV3-1/TRBV3-2
j_gene: TRBJ2-5

CDR3aa: CASSLGEFSKQYF
v_gene: TRBV12-3/TRBV12-4
j_gene: TRBJ2-7

CDR3aa: CASSPGGPNIQYF
v_gene: TRBV23-1
j_gene: TRBJ2-4

CDR3aa: CASSYSRGAHNQPQHF
v_gene: TRBV6-2/TRBV6-3
j_gene: TRBJ1-5

CDR3aa: CASSITDRVTNEQFF
v_gene: TRBV19
j_gene: TRBJ2-1

CDR3aa: CASRGDSPNYGYTF
v_gene: TRBV2
j_gene: TRBJ1-2

CDR3aa: CASSLDTGGAQNEQFF
v_gene: TRBV11-2
j_gene: TRBJ2-1

CDR3aa: CASSLVGTALSWGYTF
v_gene: TRBV27
j_gene: TRBJ1-2

CDR3aa: CASSQVRDWSTDTQYF
v_gene: TRBV3-1/TRBV3-2
j_gene: TRBJ2-3

CDR3aa: CASSLGQGFSYEQYF
v_gene: TRBV3-1/TRBV3-2
j_gene: TRBJ2-7

CDR3aa: CASTPDRGLGETQYF
v_gene: TRBV28
j_gene: TRBJ2-5

CDR3aa: CASSHGTADPYEQYF
v_gene: TRBV4-2
j_gene: TRBJ2-7

CDR3aa: CASTPGQGGSPLHF
v_gene: TRBV6-5
j_gene: TRBJ1-6

CDR3aa: CASSLARYNEQFF
v_gene: TRBV2
j_gene: TRBJ2-1

CDR3aa: CASSIGSGNNQPQHF
v_gene: TRBV19
j_gene: TRBJ1-5

CDR3aa: CASSLAGDEQFF
v_gene: TRBV12-3/TRBV12-4
j_gene: TRBJ2-1

CDR3aa: CASSPRGQGRRRDTEAFF
v_gene: TRBV19
j_gene: TRBJ1-1

CDR3aa: CAIGGTSVEDTQYF
v_gene: TRBV10-3
j_gene: TRBJ2-3

CDR3aa: CASSEPVTRGTTYEQYF
v_gene: TRBV10-2
j_gene: TRBJ2-7

CDR3aa: CASSEQDRAPRGYTF
v_gene: TRBV2
j_gene: TRBJ1-2

CDR3aa: CASSQSGVTNEKLFF
v_gene: TRBV2
j_gene: TRBJ1-4

CDR3aa: CASSLPGADSSVF
v_gene: TRBV5-5
j_gene: TRBJ1-4

CDR3aa: CASSLREGSNYGYTF
v_gene: TRBV6-6
j_gene: TRBJ1-2

CDR3aa: CASSSPAGGYTGELFF
v_gene: TRBV28
j_gene: TRBJ2-2

CDR3aa: CASSLAEDYGYTF
v_gene: TRBV7-8
j_gene: TRBJ1-2

CDR3aa: CASSYGEGELFF
v_gene: TRBV3-1/TRBV3-2
j_gene: TRBJ1-4

CDR3aa: CASSHGTANTEAFF
v_gene: TRBV5-4
j_gene: TRBJ1-1

CDR3aa: CASSVGNRLGYGYTF
v_gene: TRBV9
j_gene: TRBJ1-2

CDR3aa: CASSPGQGAGEAFF
v_gene: TRBV6-5
j_gene: TRBJ1-1

CDR3aa: CASSVATISGGAGELFF
v_gene: TRBV9
j_gene: TRBJ2-2

CDR3aa: CASSRGGANTGELFF
v_gene: TRBV11-2
j_gene: TRBJ2-2

CDR3aa: CASSLGRAGKDF
v_gene: TRBV7-9
j_gene: TRBJ2-7